The 29 T cell receptor beta chains listed next were all sequenced from one sample in a study of shared clonotypes between healthy human individuals. Profiled with immunoSEQ multiplex PCR; TCRdb holds only in-frame clones, not every one. Of some 600,000 clones in the sample, roughly 96% were seen once. Positive CCR7 selection of CD45RO-negative cells yielded the naive CD8 cells, and terminally differentiated effector memory CD45RA+ cells were excluded. The material sequenced was naive CD8+ T cells sorted from blood. Source of these receptors: a woman younger than 45 in good health.

The V call is TRBV7-9, the J call TRBJ1-4; maybe TRBD1 (6 bases). CDR1 and CDR2 from the germline V gene are SEHNR and FQNEAQ (reference sequence). The CDR3 contains 17 residues. The V gene lost 5 bases and the J gene lost 6 bases, with 22 bases spanning the gap. CDR3 sequence: CASSMLGGGAGDEKLFF. CDR3 nucleotides: TGTGCCAGCAGCATGTTGGGCGGTGGGGCAGGGGATGAAAAACTGTTTTTT.

The chain couples TRBV19 to TRBJ1-1, with D possibly TRBD1 on 6 matching bases. The germline gives CDR1 LNHDA, CDR2 SQIVND (reference sequence). V lost 6 bases to trimming and J lost 1 base, with 9 bases between them. CDR3 length equals 13 residues. The CDR3 region is CASRLTGNTEAFF. CDR3 coding DNA: TGTGCCAGTAGACTGACAGGGAACACTGAAGCTTTCTTT. Complete variable domain (other parts from reference TRBV19 and TRBJ1-1): DGGITQSPKYLFRKEGQNVTLSCEQNLNHDAMYWYRQDPGQGLRLIYYSQIVNDFQKGDIAEGYSVSREKKESFPLTVTSAQKNPTAFYLCASRLTGNTEAFFGQGTRLTVV.

This clone was seen just once. This chain joins TRBV4-1 and TRBJ1-1; TRBD1 aligns across 12 bases. The V segment lost 3 bases and the J segment 1 base; nucleotides outside the gene matches: 6. The CDR3 is 17 amino acids. Germline V gene lookup returns CDR1 MGHRA and CDR2 YSYEKL. DNA of the CDR3: TGCGCCAGCAGCCAGGGCCGGGACAGGGGGCGGAACACTGAAGCTTTCTTT. This translates into CASSQGRDRGRNTEAFF.

The DNA of the CDR3 is TGTGCCATCAGTGAGTTACTAGCGGGAGAAGGTAATGAGCAGTTCTTC. It specifies CAISELLAGEGNEQFF. V gene TRBV10-3 combines with J gene TRBJ2-1, with TRBD2 identical over 11 bases. Germline V gives CDR1 ENHRY, CDR2 SYGVKD. Germline trimming cut 1 base from V and 7 bases from J; bases unmatched to any gene: 6. The CDR3 has 16 amino acids.

This clone showed up just once. This sequence joins TRBV29-1 and TRBJ2-7; D is uncertain. Germline CDR1 and CDR2: SQVTM and ANQGSEA. Trimming pared 4 bases from V and 0 bases from J, leaving 10 bases between. The CDR3 spans 13 residues. CDR3 amino acids: CSVAVSYSYEQYF. The CDR3 bases are TGCAGCGTTGCGGTCAGCTACTCCTACGAGCAGTACTTC.

The chain joins TRBV6-5 to TRBJ2-1, with 8 bases identical to TRBD2. The CDR3 sequence is 15 residues long. J was trimmed by 8 bases and V by 2 bases; bases with no gene match: 8. Germline loops: CDR1 MNHEY, CDR2 SVGAGI. The CDR3 DNA is TGTGCCAGCAGTTACGGGGCGGGAGGTTTTGATGAGCAGTTCTTC. Protein product: CASSYGAGGFDEQFF.

This chain connects TRBV27 to TRBJ2-1, with TRBD2 matching over 11 bases. This CDR3 is 15 amino acids long. Trimming removed 5 bases from V and 2 bases from J; junction bases left unmatched: 2. Germline loops: CDR1 MNHEY, CDR2 SMNVEV (reference sequence). CDR3: CASSQTSGTYNEQFF. In DNA, the CDR3 is TGTGCCAGCAGTCAGACTAGCGGGACCTACAATGAGCAGTTCTTC.

DNA of the CDR3: TGTGCCAGCAGTACTACGCGATTATCTAGCGGGAGACTGAATGAGCAGTTCTTC. Protein: CASSTTRLSSGRLNEQFF. The chain has TRBV28 and TRBJ2-1, with 10 bases aligning to TRBD2. The germline V gene has CDR1 MDHEN and CDR2 SYDVKM. Trimming cost V 5 bases and J 7 bases; bases outside gene matches: 17. The CDR3 covers 18 residues.

The V call is TRBV4-1, the J call TRBJ2-7; D perhaps matches TRBD2 (5 bases). V lost 1 base to trimming and J lost 4 bases, with 14 bases between them. This CDR3 region has 15 residues. Per germline, CDR1 MGHRA and CDR2 YSYEKL. CDR3 nucleotides: TGCGCCAGCAGCCAAGTAGTGGGAGTCAGGTACGAGCAGTACTTC. Translating gives CASSQVVGVRYEQYF.

The J gene is TRBJ2-2, the V gene TRBV11-1; a weak D match, TRBD2 (6 bases). CDR1 and CDR2 (germline): SGHAT, FQDESV (reference sequence). V gave up 4 bases and J gave up 3 bases, with 18 bases separating them. The CDR3 totals 17 residues. As DNA, the CDR3 is TGTGCCAGCAGCTCAGGAGGGTGGGACTGGGACACCGGGGAGCTGTTTTTT. Translated, it gives CASSSGGWDWDTGELFF.

CDR3 loop: CASSPLDRASGNTIYF. The CDR3, as DNA: TGTGCCAGCAGCCCCCTCGACAGGGCGTCTGGAAACACCATATATTTT. V is TRBV7-9 and J is TRBJ1-3, with 7 bases identical to TRBD1. Trimming cost V 5 bases and J 1 base; bases outside gene matches: 8. The CDR3 covers 16 residues. From germline, CDR1 is SEHNR and CDR2 FQNEAQ (reference sequence).

The chain couples TRBV7-9 to TRBJ2-5; no firm D call. V was trimmed by 2 bases and J by 0 bases, leaving 13 bases between them. Looked up from germline, CDR1 is SEHNR and CDR2 is FQNEAQ (reference sequence). CDR3 length equals 16 residues. CDR3 nucleotides: TGTGCCAGCAGCTTAAGTAGGCGCCAGTACCAAGAGACCCAGTACTTC. This encodes CASSLSRRQYQETQYF. The full variable domain, its missing parts supplied by reference TRBV7-9 and TRBJ2-5, is DTGVSQNPRHKITKRGQNVTFRCDPISEHNRLYWYRQTLGQGPEFLTYFQNEAQLEKSRLLSDRFSAERPKGSFSTLEIQRTEQGDSAMYLCASSLSRRQYQETQYFGPGTRLLVL.

This chain uses TRBV7-9 with TRBJ2-5, with D possibly being TRBD1 or TRBD2 (5 bases each). Germline CDR1 and CDR2: SEHNR and FQNEAQ (reference sequence). The CDR3 sequence is 13 residues long. Trimming cost V 0 bases and J 11 bases, with 13 bases left between them. The CDR3 bases are TGTGCCAGCAGCTTAGCGCCCGGGGCGGAGCAGTACTTC. Its translation is CASSLAPGAEQYF.

The chain carries TRBV5-1 and TRBJ2-3; D may be TRBD2 (8 bases). The germline V gene has CDR1 SGHRS and CDR2 YFSETQ. The CDR3 covers 17 residues. Between the trimmed V and J ends, which lost 2 bases and 3 bases, there was a span of 19 bases. CDR3 sequence (DNA): TGCGCCAGCAGCTTCCTTCAGGGGGGCGGGAGGACAGATACGCAGTATTTT. Translated, it gives CASSFLQGGGRTDTQYF.

The chain carries TRBV7-8 and TRBJ2-7; 11 nucleotides align to TRBD2. Germline V gene sequence: CDR1 SGHVS, CDR2 FQNEAQ. CDR3 length: 15 residues. Unmatched junction bases numbered 3, after V lost 3 bases and J lost 2 bases. Here the CDR3 reads CASSLLAGGTYEQYF. In DNA, the CDR3 is TGTGCCAGCAGCTTGCTAGCGGGAGGTACCTACGAGCAGTACTTC. Drawing the rest from reference TRBV7-8 and TRBJ2-7, the complete variable domain is GAGVSQSPRYKVAKRGQDVALRCDPISGHVSLFWYQQALGQGPEFLTYFQNEAQLDKSGLPSDRFFAERPEGSVSTLKIQRTQQEDSAVYLCASSLLAGGTYEQYFGPGTRLTVT.

The V call is TRBV4-1, the J call TRBJ1-5; D may be TRBD1 (6 bases). Trimming shortened V by 1 base and J by 7 bases, and 14 bases separated the two germline ends. CDR1 MGHRA and CDR2 YSYEKL come from the germline V gene. This CDR3 comprises 15 residues. CDR3 coding DNA: TGCGCCAGCAGCCAAGTCCGGACAGTCCGGCAGCCCCAGCATTTT. This encodes CASSQVRTVRQPQHF.

The chain recombines TRBV14 with TRBJ1-2; D is possibly TRBD1 (5 bases). CDR1 is SGHDN and CDR2 is FVKESK in the germline V gene. V was trimmed by 0 bases and J by 2 bases, leaving 10 bases between them. The CDR3 sequence is 15 residues long. The CDR3 nucleotides read TGTGCCAGCAGCCAAGATCTTCGGGGGAACTATGGCTACACCTTC. This encodes CASSQDLRGNYGYTF.

The chain has TRBV27 and TRBJ2-1, with D possibly being TRBD1 (6 bases). The germline V gene encodes CDR1 MNHEY and CDR2 SMNVEV (reference sequence). There are 16 residues in the CDR3. Between the trimmed V and J ends, which lost 5 bases and 0 bases, there was a span of 14 bases. For the CDR3, the DNA is TGTGCCAGCAGTCCCTCGACAGGAAACTCCTACAATGAGCAGTTCTTC. It encodes CASSPSTGNSYNEQFF.

The chain joins TRBV11-2 to TRBJ2-7; 12 nucleotides align to TRBD2. Germline V gene sequence: CDR1 SGHAT, CDR2 FQNNGV. J was trimmed by 7 bases and V by 7 bases; bases with no gene match: 8. The CDR3 is 14 amino acids. CDR3 amino acids: CASTLAGGPHEQYF. CDR3 DNA: TGTGCCAGCACTCTAGCGGGAGGGCCCCATGAGCAGTACTTC.

V is TRBV5-6 and J is TRBJ2-1; tentatively, D is TRBD2 (6 bases). The germline CDR1 and CDR2 sequences are SGHDT and YYEEEE. CDR3 size: 14 residues. Trimming removed 1 base from V and 9 bases from J, with 14 bases in between. The CDR3 DNA sequence: TGTGCCAGCAGCTTGCAAGCAGCGCGGGGTGAGCAGTTCTTC. Amino acid sequence: CASSLQAARGEQFF.

The chain carries TRBV21-1 and TRBJ1-5. TRBV21-1 is classified as a pseudogene. The CDR3 is 15 amino acids. In DNA form, the CDR3 reads TGTGCCAGCAGCACCCACGAGGGCACATATCAGCCCCAGCATTTT. This sequence encodes CASSTHEGTYQPQHF.

V gene TRBV7-2 combines with J gene TRBJ2-1, with 7 bases lining up with TRBD2. The germline V gene encodes CDR1 SGHTA and CDR2 FQGNSA. The J segment lost 0 bases and the V segment lost 0 bases, leaving 11 bases of the junction unmatched. The CDR3 totals 19 residues. CDR3 sequence: CASSLASLAVFTSYNEQFF. The CDR3 DNA sequence: TGTGCCAGCAGCTTAGCGAGCCTAGCGGTTTTTACCTCCTACAATGAGCAGTTCTTC.

Of note for this clone: The sample contains more than one DNA sequence encoding this CDR3. The chain is built from TRBV13 and TRBJ2-2; perhaps D is TRBD1 or TRBD2 (5 bases each). The CDR3 consists of 15 residues. In germline, CDR1 is PRHDT, CDR2 FYEKMQ (reference sequence). V was clipped by 1 base and J by 1 base, with 7 bases between them. The CDR3 spells CASSLVGENTGELFF. DNA for the CDR3: TGTGCCAGCAGCTTAGTGGGGGAGAACACCGGGGAGCTGTTTTTT.

This chain links TRBV28 with TRBJ1-2; D may be TRBD1 (5 bases). There are 12 residues in the CDR3. Germline-derived CDR1 and CDR2 are MDHEN and SYDVKM. V was cut by 3 bases and J by 6 bases, with 8 bases left in between. CDR3 amino acids: CASSFPGDGYTF. The DNA for the CDR3 is TGTGCCAGCAGTTTCCCGGGGGATGGCTACACCTTC.

This clone was seen once. This sequence joins TRBV5-1 and TRBJ2-7, with D hard to call. Trimming cost V 1 base and J 0 bases, with 14 bases left between them. The CDR3 spans 16 residues. CDR1 SGHRS and CDR2 YFSETQ come from the germline V gene. In DNA, the CDR3 is TGCGCCAGCAGCTTGTTCCACCGGCGAAGCTCCTACGAGCAGTACTTC. Its translation: CASSLFHRRSSYEQYF. The full variable domain, completed using reference TRBV5-1 and TRBJ2-7, is KAGVTQTPRYLIKTRGQQVTLSCSPISGHRSVSWYQQTPGQGLQFLFEYFSETQRNKGNFPGRFSGRQFSNSRSEMNVSTLELGDSALYLCASSLFHRRSSYEQYFGPGTRLTVT.

The chain is built from TRBV28 and TRBJ2-2, with unresolved D. The germline V gene has CDR1 MDHEN and CDR2 SYDVKM. Trimming took 6 bases from V and 6 from J, leaving 8 bases between them. This CDR3 spans 12 amino acids. The CDR3 nucleotides are TGTGCCAGCAGCTATCTGGCCGGGGAGCTGTTTTTT. Translation: CASSYLAGELFF.

This chain joins TRBV5-6 and TRBJ2-3; D remains unclear. Trimming cost V 3 bases and J 1 base, with 12 bases left between them. This CDR3 spans 15 amino acids. Germline V gene sequence: CDR1 SGHDT, CDR2 YYEEEE. CDR3 coding DNA: TGTGCCAGCAGCTCACGACTCCTTGGCACAGATACGCAGTATTTT. Translated: CASSSRLLGTDTQYF.

The V gene is TRBV19, the J gene TRBJ2-1; TRBD2 aligns across 9 bases. Germline values: CDR1 LNHDA, CDR2 SQIVND (reference sequence). V gave up 2 bases and J gave up 10 bases; unmatched junction bases: 3. The CDR3 consists of 13 residues. The CDR3 bases are TGTGCCAGTAGTATACTAGCGGGATCGGAGCAGTTCTTC. Translating gives CASSILAGSEQFF.

This clone showed up just once. J is TRBJ1-2 and V is TRBV5-4; D perhaps matches TRBD1 (6 bases). This CDR3 has 14 residues. Germline loops: CDR1 SGHNT, CDR2 YYREEE (reference sequence). Trimming left V 2 bases short and J 6 bases short, with 14 bases between. The CDR3 loop is CASSFEGGGHGYTF. In DNA, the CDR3 is TGTGCCAGCAGCTTCGAGGGGGGTGGCCATGGCTACACCTTC.